These T cell receptor beta chains were read from a single sample in a study of blood T cell repertoires in COVID-19. Sequencing was performed with immunoSEQ multiplex PCR; in TCRdb, only in-frame clones are kept and a portion is missing. The profile shows some 390,000 clones, roughly 86% of them singletons. Sample: peripheral blood. The source of these receptors is a human donor in a cohort sampled during active COVID-19. Both conserved end residues are part of each CDR3. Each record gives: CDR3 DNA, CDR3 protein, CDR3 length, clone size, D gene, V gene, J gene. D genes are given only for firm matches. The listing skips clone size in some rows; elsewhere it reads once, few, many or a size class.

CDR3 DNA: TGTGCCAGCAGCTACCGGACAGGCGCGAACACCGGGGAGCTGTTTTTT
CDR3 protein: CASSYRTGANTGELFF
CDR3 length: 16
clone size: NA
D gene: TRBD1
V gene: TRBV7-8
J gene: TRBJ2-2

CDR3 DNA: TGTGCCAGTAGCCGGACAGGGGGCGATTACGAGCAGTACTTC
CDR3 protein: CASSRTGGDYEQYF
CDR3 length: 14
clone size: few
D gene: TRBD1
V gene: TRBV19
J gene: TRBJ2-7

CDR3 DNA: TGTGCCAGCGAGGACAGGGGACAGCCCCAGCATTTT
CDR3 protein: CASEDRGQPQHF
CDR3 length: 12
clone size: NA
D gene: TRBD1
V gene: TRBV6-5
J gene: TRBJ1-5

CDR3 DNA: TGTGCCAGCAGGCGGGGGCGGTCAGGTGAAAAACTGTTTTTT
CDR3 protein: CASRRGRSGEKLFF
CDR3 length: 14
clone size: NA
D gene: NA
V gene: TRBV6-5
J gene: TRBJ1-4

CDR3 DNA: TGTGCCAGCATCGGAAGGGGAATCGTATATGGCTACACCTTC
CDR3 protein: CASIGRGIVYGYTF
CDR3 length: 14
clone size: NA
D gene: NA
V gene: TRBV5-6
J gene: TRBJ1-2

CDR3 DNA: TGTGCCATATATCTACAGGGGATGGACAATCAGCCCCAGCATTTT
CDR3 protein: CAIYLQGMDNQPQHF
CDR3 length: 15
clone size: NA
D gene: TRBD1
V gene: TRBV6-5
J gene: TRBJ1-5

CDR3 DNA: TGTGCCACCAGTGATCCAGCTAGCGCAATAGATACGCAGTATTTT
CDR3 protein: CATSDPASAIDTQYF
CDR3 length: 15
clone size: NA
D gene: NA
V gene: TRBV24-1
J gene: TRBJ2-3

CDR3 DNA: TGTGCCAGCACCACTTGGACAGGGGAAGATGAGCAGTTCTTC
CDR3 protein: CASTTWTGEDEQFF
CDR3 length: 14
clone size: once
D gene: TRBD1
V gene: TRBV27
J gene: TRBJ2-1

CDR3 DNA: TGTGCCAGCAGCGAGTTTTGGACAGGGGGCCCTAGCACAGATACGCAGTATTTT
CDR3 protein: CASSEFWTGGPSTDTQYF
CDR3 length: 18
clone size: NA
D gene: TRBD1
V gene: TRBV5-6
J gene: TRBJ2-3

CDR3 DNA: TGCGCCAGCAGCTTGGTGGAGGGCACCTACGAGCAGTACTTC
CDR3 protein: CASSLVEGTYEQYF
CDR3 length: 14
clone size: once
D gene: NA
V gene: TRBV5-1
J gene: TRBJ2-7